A single sample gave rise to the 17 T cell receptor beta chains below, sequenced in a study of persistence of HIV-infected CD4 T cells. These receptors' antigens are unknown. An overlapping HIV-1 Gag peptide pool stimulated these cells at about 0.9 ug/peptide/mL. CD4+ T cells upregulating both CD40 ligand and CD69 were sorted as responding cells. This was the immunoSEQ version 4 assay in survey mode. Sequencing was performed with immunoSEQ multiplex PCR; in TCRdb, only in-frame clones are kept and a portion is missing. Of about 30,000 clones listed, roughly 71% were seen once; the top ten hold 1.4%. Sequencing was performed on CD4+ T cells sorted from PBMCs after roughly 18-hour stimulation, taken from a patient who received antiretroviral therapy. All receptors come from an adult man with HIV who was CMV-seropositive.

This clone was seen just once. The chain carries TRBV20-1 and TRBJ2-7, with D unclear. The length of the CDR3 is 14 residues. Trimming pared 3 bases from V and 2 bases from J, leaving 14 bases between. In germline, CDR1 is DFQATT, CDR2 SNEGSKA (reference sequence). CDR3 nucleotide sequence: TGCAGTGCTAGTGTAACGTACTTAACCTACGAGCAGTACTTC. Translation gives CSASVTYLTYEQYF.

This clone was picked up a small number of times. The CDR3 DNA reads TGTGCCAGCACCCCCTCGACCCCGGAGACCAAAAAACTGTTTTTT. Protein: CASTPSTPETKKLFF. The chain couples TRBV21-1 to TRBJ1-4. TRBV21-1 is a listed pseudogene. The CDR3 is 15 amino acids.

This sequence joins TRBV6-6 and TRBJ2-4, with D possibly TRBD1 on 5 matching bases. The V end lost 0 bases, the J end lost 8 bases, and 17 bases lay between the germline ends. There are 16 residues in the CDR3. Germline loops: CDR1 MNHNY, CDR2 SVGAGI (reference sequence). The CDR3: CASSYSSRQGEDIQYF. The CDR3, as DNA: TGTGCCAGCAGTTACTCGAGTCGGCAGGGCGAGGACATTCAGTACTTC.

There are a few counts of this clone. The gene calls are TRBV19 and TRBJ1-4, with 9 bases fitting TRBD1. This CDR3 has 15 amino acids. From germline, CDR1 is LNHDA and CDR2 SQIVND (reference sequence). J gave up 7 bases and V 3 bases, and 6 bases lay outside the gene matches. CDR3 bases: TGTGCCAGTAGTATGCGGGGACAGGGAGGTGAAAAACTGTTTTTT. Translation: CASSMRGQGGEKLFF. The variable domain in full, completed from reference TRBV19 and TRBJ1-4, reads DGGITQSPKYLFRKEGQNVTLSCEQNLNHDAMYWYRQDPGQGLRLIYYSQIVNDFQKGDIAEGYSVSREKKESFPLTVTSAQKNPTAFYLCASSMRGQGGEKLFFGSGTQLSVL.

The chain joins TRBV7-8 to TRBJ1-2, with a possible D match to TRBD1 (6 bases). The V end lost 3 bases, the J end lost 4 bases, and 15 bases lay between the germline ends. Germline-derived CDR1 and CDR2 are SGHVS and FQNEAQ. The CDR3 totals 15 residues. In DNA form, the CDR3 reads TGTGCCAGCAGCTTGCAGCCAGGGGCGGGCTATGGCTACACCTTC. Translating gives CASSLQPGAGYGYTF.

J is TRBJ2-3 and V is TRBV3-1 (or the pseudogene TRBV3-2); D perhaps matches TRBD1 (5 bases). This CDR3 comprises 17 residues. CDR1 and CDR2 (germline): LGHDT, YNNKEL (reference sequence). V was trimmed by 0 bases and J by 0 bases, leaving 13 bases between them. The CDR3 loop is CASSQDRGVLSTDTQYF. In nucleotides, the CDR3 is TGTGCCAGCAGCCAAGATAGGGGCGTCCTAAGCACAGATACGCAGTATTTT.

The rearrangement links TRBV21-1 to TRBJ1-1. TRBV21-1 is tagged as a pseudogene. This CDR3 has 12 amino acids. The CDR3: CASTPGVSEAFF. CDR3 DNA: TGTGCCAGCACCCCCGGGGTCTCTGAAGCTTTCTTT.

A few counts support this clone. V gene TRBV3-1 (or the pseudogene TRBV3-2) combines with J gene TRBJ1-3, with TRBD1 identical over 7 bases. There are 14 residues in the CDR3. The ends lost 7 bases at V and 3 bases at J; junction bases unmatched: 6. Germline V gives CDR1 LGHDT, CDR2 YNNKEL (reference sequence). The CDR3 here is CASTPGGYGNTIYF. CDR3 coding DNA: TGTGCCAGCACCCCAGGGGGATATGGAAACACCATATATTTT.

Sample share makes this clone medium-sized. This chain joins TRBV4-2 and TRBJ2-3; TRBD1 agrees at 9 bases. V was pared by 4 bases and J by 2 bases, with 7 bases of the junction left unmatched. Germline V gene data show CDR1 as LGHNA and CDR2 as YNFKEQ. The CDR3 spans 16 residues. The DNA for the CDR3 is TGTGCCAGCAGCCCGGACAGGGGCCGCCTCACAGATACGCAGTATTTT. Its protein is CASSPDRGRLTDTQYF.

Worth noting for this clone: In the same sample, other DNA sequences code for this CDR3. The V and J genes are TRBV6-6 and TRBJ1-3, with D unresolved. This CDR3 has 15 amino acids. Germline V lookup: CDR1 MNHNY, CDR2 SVGAGI (reference sequence). The V end lost 0 bases, the J end lost 4 bases, and 10 bases lay between the germline ends. The CDR3, as DNA: TGTGCCAGCAGTTACTCCAAGGGAGCCGGAAACACCATATATTTT. It translates to CASSYSKGAGNTIYF.

The rearrangement uses TRBV9 and TRBJ1-6; D not certain. The CDR3 has 15 residues. Trimming cost V 4 bases and J 11 bases, with 19 bases left between them. Germline lookup yields CDR1 SGDLS and CDR2 YYNGEE. CDR3 nucleotides: TGTGCCAGCAGCCCCCGTGGCTCCGATTCCACACCCCTCCACTTT. It encodes CASSPRGSDSTPLHF.

The chain has TRBV6-6 and TRBJ1-1; D is undetermined. The CDR3 is 13 amino acids. Germline V gives CDR1 MNHNY, CDR2 SVGAGI (reference sequence). V lost 2 bases and J lost 6, with 10 bases in between. The CDR3 nucleotides read TGTGCCAGCAGTTACATCACCCCCCCTGAAGCTTTCTTT. Protein: CASSYITPPEAFF.

The CDR3 protein is CASSLYSYEQYF. As DNA, the CDR3 is TGTGCCAGCAGTTTATATTCCTACGAGCAGTACTTC. The V call is TRBV28, the J call TRBJ2-7; D is unresolved. This CDR3 comprises 12 residues. Germline V gives CDR1 MDHEN, CDR2 SYDVKM. V dropped 1 base and J dropped 1 base, with 2 bases sitting between them.

The rearrangement links TRBV13 to TRBJ1-3; D gene uncertain. From germline, CDR1 is PRHDT and CDR2 FYEKMQ (reference sequence). V lost 0 bases to trimming and J lost 4 bases, with 13 bases between them. The CDR3 consists of 16 residues. CDR3 region: CASSLGPSKRGNTIYF. The CDR3 DNA is TGTGCCAGCAGCTTAGGGCCCTCCAAGCGCGGAAACACCATATATTTT.

The CDR3 is CAISGGAGTEAFF. CDR3 coding DNA: TGTGCCATCAGTGGAGGGGCAGGGACTGAAGCTTTCTTT. This chain links TRBV10-3 with TRBJ1-1, with D possibly TRBD1 on 5 matching bases. CDR3 length: 13 amino acids. Per germline, CDR1 ENHRY and CDR2 SYGVKD. V lost 4 bases, J lost 5 bases, and 11 bases lay in between.

The rearrangement links TRBV6-2 or TRBV6-3 to TRBJ1-4, with 10 bases that match TRBD1. V dropped 6 bases and J dropped 5; count of bases not matched to a gene: 6. Germline lookup yields CDR1 MNHEY and CDR2 SVGEGT. The CDR3 runs 15 residues. The CDR3 protein is CASSLGQGINEKLFF. As DNA, the CDR3 is TGTGCCAGCAGCCTGGGACAGGGGATCAATGAAAAACTGTTTTTT.

The chain uses TRBV7-2 and TRBJ2-2; D is undetermined. The CDR3 runs 14 residues. The germline V and J ends were trimmed by 1 base and 2 bases, with 5 bases remaining between them. CDR1 is SGHTA, CDR2 FQGNSA, per germline. This chain's CDR3 is CASSLDFNTGELFF. DNA for the CDR3: TGTGCCAGCAGCTTAGACTTCAACACCGGGGAGCTGTTTTTT.